This T cell receptor beta chain was identified during a study of cytomegalovirus exposure and HLA in healthy donors. Study-level findings and limits: Cytomegalovirus-associated TCR beta chains were listed, numbering under 200. The likely explanation for a cluster of highly shared sequence variants was sequencing artifact.

Amplification used 60 Vbeta primers and 13 Jbeta primers. The table came from immunoSEQ multiplex PCR; TCRdb's copy has only in-frame clones and leaves some out. This sample's table reports under 250,000 clones. Sampled while nominally healthy, donors likely had unrecorded immune exposures. Trimming at V came to 3 bases and at J to 0 bases, leaving 14 bases not matched to a gene. The CDR3 runs to 19 residues. Germline values: CDR1 LNHDA, CDR2 SQIVND (reference sequence). About this clone itself: Its antigen is currently unknown.

The sequence derives from a girl aged 2-9 years in good health and CMV-seropositive. The chain couples TRBV19 to TRBJ2-4; the match to TRBD1 covers 7 bases. Input material: PBMCs. CDR3 sequence: CASSIVNTGAKLAKNIQYF. Written as DNA, the CDR3 is TGTGCCAGTAGTATCGTCAACACAGGGGCTAAACTAGCCAAAAACATTCAGTACTTC.